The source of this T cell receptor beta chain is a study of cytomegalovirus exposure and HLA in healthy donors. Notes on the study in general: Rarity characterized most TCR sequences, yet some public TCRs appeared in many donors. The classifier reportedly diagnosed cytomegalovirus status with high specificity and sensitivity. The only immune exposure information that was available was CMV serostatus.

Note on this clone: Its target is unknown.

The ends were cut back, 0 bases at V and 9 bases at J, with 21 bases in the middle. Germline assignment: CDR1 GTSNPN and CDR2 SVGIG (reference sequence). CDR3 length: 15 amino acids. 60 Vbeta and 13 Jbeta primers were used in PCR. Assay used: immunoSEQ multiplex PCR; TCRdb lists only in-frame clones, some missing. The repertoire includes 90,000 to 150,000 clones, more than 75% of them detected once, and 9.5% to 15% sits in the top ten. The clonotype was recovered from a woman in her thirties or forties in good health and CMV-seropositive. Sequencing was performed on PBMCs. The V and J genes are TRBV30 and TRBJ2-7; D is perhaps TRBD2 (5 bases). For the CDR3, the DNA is TGTGCCTGGAGTGTACTCGGGCGGGTAACGGGCGGGCAGTACTTC. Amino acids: CAWSVLGRVTGGQYF.